The 12 T cell receptor beta chains listed next were all sequenced from one sample in a study of blood T cell repertoires in COVID-19. The assay was immunoSEQ multiplex PCR, and TCRdb's table has in-frame clones only and misses some. The sample has 150,000 to 200,000 clones, roughly 80% seen once. What was sequenced was peripheral blood. All receptors derive from a human donor in a cohort sampled during active COVID-19.

This chain uses TRBV29-1 with TRBJ1-1, with a weak D call TRBD1 (6 bases). Trimming left V 6 bases short and J 4 bases short, with 18 bases between. CDR1 and CDR2 from the germline V gene are SQVTM and ANQGSEA. This CDR3 contains 14 residues. This chain's CDR3 is CSVTIGGLGTEAFF. CDR3 in DNA: TGCAGCGTGACCATAGGGGGTTTGGGCACTGAAGCTTTCTTT.

The V gene is TRBV7-9, the J gene TRBJ1-2; TRBD1 might be the D (5 bases). V was shortened by 2 bases and J by 5 bases, with 9 bases between the two germline ends. The CDR3 spans 13 residues. CDR1 is SEHNR and CDR2 is FQNEAQ in the germline V gene (reference sequence). CDR3 sequence reads: CASSLWGDYGYTF. The CDR3 DNA sequence: TGTGCCAGCAGCTTATGGGGGGATTATGGCTACACCTTC.

The count of this clone is one. This chain joins TRBV15 and TRBJ1-4; D is possibly TRBD1 (5 bases). The germline V gene encodes CDR1 LNHNV and CDR2 YYDKDF (reference sequence). V lost 8 bases, J lost 2 bases, and 15 bases lay in between. This CDR3 is 15 amino acids long. CDR3 loop: CATFPGGGTNEKLFF. CDR3 DNA: TGTGCCACCTTTCCCGGGGGAGGCACTAATGAAAAACTGTTTTTT.

This rearrangement joins TRBV9 to TRBJ2-3, with 12 bases that match TRBD2. Germline V gene lookup returns CDR1 SGDLS and CDR2 YYNGEE. V gave up 4 bases and J gave up 5 bases; unmatched junction bases: 11. There are 17 residues in the CDR3. The CDR3 region is CASSPGASGGAVDTQYF. The CDR3 coding sequence is TGTGCCAGCAGCCCAGGTGCTAGCGGGGGGGCCGTAGATACGCAGTATTTT.

The V gene is TRBV6-1, the J gene TRBJ1-2; D uncertain. The V end lost 2 bases, the J end lost 2 bases, and 15 bases lay between the germline ends. The length of the CDR3 is 16 residues. Germline V gene sequence: CDR1 MNHNS, CDR2 SASEGT. The CDR3 loop is CASSERTGDRNYGYTF. In nucleotides, the CDR3 is TGTGCCAGCAGTGAAAGGACTGGGGATAGAAACTATGGCTACACCTTC.

The genes are TRBV5-3 and TRBJ2-2; 7 nucleotides line up with TRBD1. TRBV5-3 is marked as an open reading frame, function uncertain. CDR3 length equals 16 residues. Losses at the gene ends were 4 bases for V and 2 bases for J; bases not matched to a gene: 8. In nucleotides, the CDR3 is TGTGCCAGAAGCCGTAACGGGACAGAAAACACCGGGGAGCTGTTTTTT. This gives the protein CARSRNGTENTGELFF.

The V call is TRBV6-5, the J call TRBJ2-7; D not resolved. The V and J ends lost 5 bases and 3 bases respectively, with 11 bases between them. Germline V gives CDR1 MNHEY, CDR2 SVGAGI. This CDR3 comprises 13 residues. CDR3 residues: CASSLAANYEQYF. As DNA, the CDR3 is TGTGCCAGCAGTCTCGCGGCAAACTACGAGCAGTACTTC.

The chain uses TRBV10-3 and TRBJ2-3; 9 nucleotides align to TRBD1. V was clipped by 2 bases and J by 3 bases; unmatched bases: 0. Per germline, CDR1 ENHRY and CDR2 SYGVKD. The CDR3 extends over 14 amino acids. As DNA, the CDR3 is TGTGCCATCAGTGAGGACAGGGGGACAGATACGCAGTATTTT. It codes for CAISEDRGTDTQYF.

The rearrangement links TRBV2 to TRBJ2-7; possibly TRBD2 for D (5 bases). V lost 7 bases and J lost 1, with 14 bases in between. CDR1 and CDR2 from the germline V gene are SNHLY and FYNNEI. The CDR3 covers 14 residues. DNA for the CDR3: TGTGCCAGCAATATAGCCGGGAAATCCTACGAGCAGTACTTC. Encoded protein: CASNIAGKSYEQYF. Looking up the rest from reference TRBV2 and TRBJ2-7 gives the full variable domain: EPEVTQTPSHQVTQMGQEVILRCVPISNHLYFYWYRQILGQKVEFLVSFYNNEISEKSEIFDDQFSVERPDGSNFTLKIRSTKLEDSAMYFCASNIAGKSYEQYFGPGTRLTVT.

The V gene is TRBV5-6, the J gene TRBJ1-2; D might be TRBD1 (6 bases). The CDR3 loop spans 14 amino acids. The V gene's germline CDR1 is SGHDT and CDR2 YYEEEE. Trimming took off 0 bases at V and 6 bases at J, with 12 bases between the two ends. In DNA, the CDR3 is TGTGCCAGCAGCTTGGCCGATGGGGGCGATGGCTACACCTTC. Protein sequence: CASSLADGGDGYTF.

The chain uses TRBV27 and TRBJ2-3; a possible D gene is TRBD1 (5 bases). The CDR3 totals 17 residues. The V and J ends lost 2 bases and 1 base respectively, with 16 bases between them. The germline CDR1 and CDR2 sequences are MNHEY and SMNVEV (reference sequence). In nucleotides, the CDR3 is TGTGCCAGCAGTTTAATGAGTCAGGGTGGGGGCACAGATACGCAGTATTTT. Protein product: CASSLMSQGGGTDTQYF.

This clone was seen only once. The chain has TRBV14 and TRBJ2-1; the match to TRBD1 covers 8 bases. Germline-derived CDR1 and CDR2 are SGHDN and FVKESK. V shed 0 bases and J 7 bases; nucleotides not matched to a gene: 5. The CDR3 is made up of 15 amino acids. In DNA form, the CDR3 reads TGTGCCAGCAGCCAAGATTTCAGGGGGCGAAATGAGCAGTTCTTC. It yields the protein CASSQDFRGRNEQFF.